The next 9 T cell receptor beta chains were all read from a single sample in a study of read filtering for tumor transcriptome and immune sequencing. Molecular barcoded adaptors covering alpha/delta and beta/gamma chains were used on around 370 ng RNA. TCRdb itself ran the reads through MiXCR, one entry per CDR3 protein. In the table there are 100,000 to 150,000 distinct CDR3 sequences, 13% of which are singletons. Material: a population of CD138-negative cells sorted from bone marrow. The receptors derive from a donor at least 40 years old with multiple myeloma.

This clonotype was seen a few times. This chain links TRBV7-3 with TRBJ2-2, with 7 bases aligning to TRBD1. Unmatched junction bases numbered 10, after V lost 4 bases and J lost 2 bases. The CDR3 totals 17 residues. Germline loops: CDR1 SGHTA, CDR2 FQGTGA. The CDR3 DNA reads TGTGCCAGCAGCTCCCCCCCCGGGACAGCTAACACCGGGGAGCTGTTTTTT. Residues: CASSSPPGTANTGELFF.

There are many counts of this clonotype. The chain couples TRBV25-1 to TRBJ2-1, with 7 nucleotides matching TRBD1. The germline V gene has CDR1 MGHDK and CDR2 SYGVNS. This CDR3 has 14 amino acids. V gave up 2 bases and J gave up 12 bases; unmatched junction bases: 10. The CDR3 DNA reads as TGTGCCAGCAGTGAACGCCGGGACAGTCGAGGGCAGTTCTTC. Translated: CASSERRDSRGQFF.

This clonotype was seen at least ten times. The chain uses TRBV5-1 and TRBJ1-4, with D possibly TRBD1 on 6 matching bases. V dropped 3 bases and J dropped 0 bases, with 12 bases sitting between them. The CDR3 is made up of 16 amino acids. CDR1 is SGHRS and CDR2 is YFSETQ in the germline V gene. CDR3 loop: CASSSGTRATNEKLFF. The CDR3, as DNA: TGCGCCAGCAGCTCCGGGACAAGAGCAACTAATGAAAAACTGTTTTTT.

This clonotype came up a few times. CDR3 sequence reads: CASSRQILYEQYF. CDR3 DNA sequence: TGTGCCAGCAGTAGACAGATCCTTTACGAGCAGTACTTC. The chain uses TRBV7-8 and TRBJ2-7; D perhaps matches TRBD1 (5 bases). CDR3 size: 13 residues. V was shortened by 6 bases and J by 4 bases, with 13 bases between the two germline ends. Germline lookup yields CDR1 SGHVS and CDR2 FQNEAQ.

This clonotype was counted ten times or more. The rearrangement uses TRBV30 and TRBJ1-5; D is possibly TRBD1 (6 bases). V lost 4 bases and J lost 7, with 17 bases in between. The CDR3 is 14 residues long. Germline loops: CDR1 GTSNPN, CDR2 SVGIG (reference sequence). The CDR3 DNA reads TGTGCCTGGATTGCCACAGGGCCGGGGCAGCCCCAGCATTTT. Amino acids: CAWIATGPGQPQHF.

In this sample, this clonotype turned up many times. This rearrangement joins TRBV28 to TRBJ2-5, with 9 nucleotides matching TRBD1. V dropped 5 bases and J dropped 2; count of bases not matched to a gene: 3. This CDR3 is built from 14 residues. Germline V gives CDR1 MDHEN, CDR2 SYDVKM. The CDR3: CASSETGGQETQYF. CDR3 nucleotides: TGTGCCAGCAGTGAGACAGGGGGTCAAGAGACCCAGTACTTC.

This clonotype was counted ten times or more. The chain has TRBV29-1 and TRBJ1-2; 11 bases fit TRBD1. V lost 6 bases to trimming and J lost 6 bases; unmatched junction nucleotides: 12. The CDR3 totals 15 residues. Germline CDR1 and CDR2: SQVTM and ANQGSEA. This chain's CDR3 is CSVVGTGGTLDGYTF. CDR3 sequence (DNA): TGCAGCGTGGTCGGGACAGGGGGTACTTTGGATGGCTACACCTTC.

The V and J genes are TRBV5-1 and TRBJ2-7; D possibly matches TRBD1 or TRBD2 (5 bases each). CDR1 SGHRS and CDR2 YFSETQ come from the germline V gene. Deletions cut 4 bases from V and 0 bases from J, with 14 bases between. The CDR3 runs 15 residues. The CDR3 region is CASSPPGTISYEQYF. The CDR3 DNA is TGCGCCAGCAGCCCTCCCGGGACGATCTCCTACGAGCAGTACTTC.

For this clonotype: At one end the junction does not follow the germline gene, possibly because of a read error. This chain connects TRBV5-1 to TRBJ2-3; D is possibly TRBD2 (5 bases). CDR3 length: 13 amino acids. CDR1 is SGHRS and CDR2 is YFSETQ in the germline V gene. The CDR3 region has the DNA TGCACCAGCAGCCAGGACTTGGAAGATACGCAGTATTTT. This sequence encodes CTSSQDLEDTQYF. Filled out from reference TRBV5-1 and TRBJ2-3, the complete variable domain reads KAGVTQTPRYLIKTRGQQVTLSCSPISGHRSVSWYQQTPGQGLQFLFEYFSETQRNKGNFPGRFSGRQFSNSRSEMNVSTLELGDSALYLCTSSQDLEDTQYFGPGTRLTVL.